Here is one TCR beta chain with its context. What it binds is unknown. This entry comes from a study of cytomegalovirus exposure and HLA in healthy donors. As for the study in general: There were approximately 85 million unique TCRs (from HLA-typed donors) in an early data release.

General study results and limits: Association of around 17,000 TCR beta sequences with HLA alleles was found at 0.05 false discovery rate in a later analysis.

Per germline, CDR1 MGHRA and CDR2 YSYEKL. V was trimmed by 0 bases and J by 3 bases, leaving 9 bases between them. The CDR3 is 15 amino acids. The PCR ran on 60 Vbeta and 13 Jbeta primers. This table comes from immunoSEQ multiplex PCR, and its TCRdb copy is limited to in-frame clones, with some not included. The top ten hold roughly 6.5% of the sample, which has nearly 110,000 clones, roughly 76% seen once. This receptor was identified in a woman between 50 and 59 years old in good health and CMV-seropositive. This chain joins TRBV4-1 and TRBJ1-5, with D hard to call. The material sequenced was PBMCs. The CDR3 sequence: CASSQDMSSNQPQHF. In DNA form, the CDR3 reads TGCGCCAGCAGCCAAGATATGTCCTCCAATCAGCCCCAGCATTTT.